Below are 3 T cell receptor beta chains sequenced from a single sample in a study of response to subunit inactivated influenza vaccine. MiXCR was run by TCRdb on the RT-PCR reads, yielding one entry per CDR3 protein. Here the sample spans about 800,000 distinct CDR3 sequences, less than 25% being singletons. The sequenced sample was PBMCs from blood, obtained 5 to 6 days after vaccination. These receptors came from a man between 45 and 60 years old who received an inactivated influenza vaccine.

The rearrangement uses TRBV4-1 and TRBJ2-7, with D possibly matching TRBD1 (5 bases). V was pared by 3 bases and J by 2 bases, with 11 bases between. This CDR3 comprises 14 residues. The germline V gene encodes CDR1 MGHRA and CDR2 YSYEKL. CDR3 sequence reads: CASSHPGNTYEQYF. The CDR3 DNA reads as TGCGCCAGCAGCCACCCAGGGAATACCTACGAGCAGTACTTC.

This clonotype was seen more than once but under ten times. This rearrangement joins TRBV7-2 to TRBJ2-7, with TRBD2 as a possible D gene (6 bases). V lost 5 bases, J lost 3 bases, and 17 bases lay in between. The length of the CDR3 is 15 residues. CDR1 is SGHTA and CDR2 is FQGNSA in the germline V gene. The chain's CDR3 is CASSLGIADHYEQYF. For the CDR3, the DNA is TGTGCCAGCAGCCTTGGGATAGCGGACCACTACGAGCAGTACTTC.

This clonotype was counted only a few times. The chain uses TRBV5-1 and TRBJ2-2; D is uncertain. With 0 bases removed from V and 0 bases from J, the gap between germline ends came to 9 bases. This CDR3 is 16 amino acids long. Germline CDR1 and CDR2: SGHRS and YFSETQ. CDR3 region: CASSLARKSNTGELFF. DNA for the CDR3: TGCGCCAGCAGCTTGGCCCGAAAATCGAACACCGGGGAGCTGTTTTTT.